Listed here are 9 T cell receptor beta chains from one sample, sequenced in a study of blood T cell repertoires in COVID-19. Clones were read by immunoSEQ multiplex PCR, and TCRdb kept only the in-frame ones, dropping some. The sample shows roughly 240,000 clones, approximately 90% of them seen only once. The sequenced material came from PBMCs or T cells enriched from blood (not recorded which). The receptors originated from a young woman with acute COVID-19.

CDR3 region: CASSYSDRRLPLHF. The DNA of the CDR3 is TGTGCCAGCAGTTACTCGGACAGAAGGTTACCTCTCCACTTT. This chain joins TRBV27 and TRBJ1-6; TRBD1 might be the D (6 bases). Germline V gives CDR1 MNHEY, CDR2 SMNVEV (reference sequence). Deletions cut 4 bases from V and 16 bases from J, with 20 bases between. The CDR3 length is 14 residues.

The genes are TRBV13 and TRBJ2-2; 12 positions match TRBD2. CDR3 length equals 16 residues. V trimming: 4 bases; J trimming: 7 bases; junction bases outside the gene matches: 7. Germline V gene sequence: CDR1 PRHDT, CDR2 FYEKMQ (reference sequence). The CDR3 reads CASSWPSGGANGELFF. CDR3 in DNA: TGTGCCAGCAGCTGGCCTAGCGGGGGGGCCAACGGGGAGCTGTTTTTT.

V and J are TRBV19 and TRBJ1-5; a possible D gene is TRBD1 (6 bases). Per germline, CDR1 LNHDA and CDR2 SQIVND (reference sequence). The CDR3 has 15 amino acids. V lost 6 bases and J lost 4, with 16 bases in between. CDR3 region: CASSGHQGRNQPQHF. Here the CDR3 DNA reads TGTGCCAGTAGCGGACACCAGGGGCGGAATCAGCCCCAGCATTTT.

The genes are TRBV3-1 (or the pseudogene TRBV3-2) and TRBJ1-2; unclear D gene. CDR1 LGHDT and CDR2 YNNKEL come from the germline V gene (reference sequence). CDR3 length: 14 amino acids. Trimming pared 1 base from V and 7 bases from J, leaving 13 bases between. The CDR3 region is CASSQVGGLGGYTF. The CDR3, as DNA: TGTGCCAGCAGCCAAGTAGGAGGGCTTGGTGGCTACACCTTC.

The J gene is TRBJ1-5, the V gene TRBV6-5; tentatively, D is TRBD1 (5 bases). The CDR3 runs 13 residues. V lost 0 bases, J lost 6 bases, and 6 bases lay in between. CDR1 MNHEY and CDR2 SVGAGI come from the germline V gene. The CDR3 sequence is CASSYSRVQPQHF. CDR3 bases: TGTGCCAGCAGTTACTCCAGGGTTCAGCCCCAGCATTTT.

This clone has just one count. V and J are TRBV7-8 and TRBJ2-1; 7 nucleotides line up with TRBD1. Germline V gene data show CDR1 as SGHVS and CDR2 as FQNEAQ. J lost 4 bases, V lost 1 base, and 13 bases had no gene match. CDR3 length: 18 amino acids. As DNA, the CDR3 is TGTGCCAGCAGCTTAGATGGATGGGACAGTACCACTTACAATGAGCAGTTCTTC. Encoded protein: CASSLDGWDSTTYNEQFF.

The gene calls are TRBV7-2 and TRBJ1-2, with a weak D call TRBD1 (6 bases). The V gene's germline CDR1 is SGHTA and CDR2 FQGNSA. V was pared by 2 bases and J by 5 bases, with 15 bases between. The CDR3 covers 15 residues. Here the CDR3 reads CASSLRGKSQYGYTF. CDR3 nucleotides: TGTGCCAGCAGCTTAAGGGGGAAAAGTCAATATGGCTACACCTTC.

The rearrangement uses TRBV5-1 and TRBJ1-2; D perhaps matches TRBD1 (5 bases). Trimming cost V 2 bases and J 1 base, with 15 bases left between them. CDR3 length: 16 residues. Germline V gives CDR1 SGHRS, CDR2 YFSETQ. CDR3 loop: CASSLPGVYGNYGYTF. The DNA of the CDR3 is TGCGCCAGCAGCTTACCGGGGGTATACGGTAACTATGGCTACACCTTC.

The rearrangement links TRBV28 to TRBJ2-1; D may be TRBD2 (5 bases). V was cut by 4 bases and J by 15 bases, with 16 bases left in between. The germline gives CDR1 MDHEN, CDR2 SYDVKM. The CDR3 has 12 residues. The CDR3 protein is CASSSTPGYGFF. DNA of the CDR3: TGTGCCAGCAGTTCTACCCCGGGATATGGGTTCTTC.